The entry below gives a single TCR beta chain sequence along with its context. What it binds is not known. The timepoints at which blood was sampled were baseline, cycle 4 day 1, and cycle 7 day 1. The CDR3 sequence is 13 residues long. Germline CDR1 and CDR2: SGHTA and FQGTGA. V lost 5 bases, J lost 4 bases, and 3 bases stayed unmatched. Some clones are missing from TCRdb's copy, which holds only in-frame ones; the method was immunoSEQ multiplex PCR. The data contain roughly 28,000 clones, 87% of them singletons. The data derive from a study of OX40 agonist ivuxolimab in advanced cancers. Study-wide background: Ivuxolimab, an antibody acting as an agonist of OX40 (CD134), was used to treat patients. Whole-study findings and limits: By week 6 at 0.1 to 3.0 mg/kg, blood CD4+ and CD8+ T cells had expanded clonally. On average, a greater number of expanded clones characterised CD8+ T cells relative to CD4+.

V gene TRBV7-3 combines with J gene TRBJ1-1; 8 bases are a match to TRBD1. This clonotype was obtained from an adult with an advanced solid tumor such as melanoma, head and neck, liver or kidney cancer. Sequences were derived from CD4+ or CD8+ T cells sorted from blood, sampled in a trial of the OX40 agonist ivuxolimab. Written as DNA, the CDR3 is TGTGCCAGCAGCCGCACAGGGGGCACTGAAGCTTTCTTT. Translated, it gives CASSRTGGTEAFF.